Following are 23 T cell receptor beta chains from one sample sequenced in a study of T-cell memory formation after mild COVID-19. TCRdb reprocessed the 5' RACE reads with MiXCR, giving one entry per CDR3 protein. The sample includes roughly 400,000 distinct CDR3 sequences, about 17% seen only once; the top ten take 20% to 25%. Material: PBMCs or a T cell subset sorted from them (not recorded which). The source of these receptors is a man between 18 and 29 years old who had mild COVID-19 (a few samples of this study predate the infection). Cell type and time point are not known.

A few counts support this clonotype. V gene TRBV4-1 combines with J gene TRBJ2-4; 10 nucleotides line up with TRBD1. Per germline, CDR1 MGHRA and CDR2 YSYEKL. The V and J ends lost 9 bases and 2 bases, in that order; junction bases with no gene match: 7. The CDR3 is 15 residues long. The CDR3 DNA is TGCGCCAGTTCCGCGGGACAGGGGACCAAAAACATTCAGTACTTC. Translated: CASSAGQGTKNIQYF.

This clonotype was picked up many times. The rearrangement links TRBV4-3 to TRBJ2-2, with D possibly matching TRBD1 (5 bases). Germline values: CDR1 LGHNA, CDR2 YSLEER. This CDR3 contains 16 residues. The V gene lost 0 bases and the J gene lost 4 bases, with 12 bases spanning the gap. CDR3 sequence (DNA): TGCGCCAGCAGCCAAGATCCAGGGCCCTTCACCGGGGAGCTGTTTTTT. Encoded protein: CASSQDPGPFTGELFF.

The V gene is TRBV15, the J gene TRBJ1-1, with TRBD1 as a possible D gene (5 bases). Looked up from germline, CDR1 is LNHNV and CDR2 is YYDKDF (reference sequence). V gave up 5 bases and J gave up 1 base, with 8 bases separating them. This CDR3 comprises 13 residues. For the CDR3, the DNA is TGTGCCACCAGCTCAGACAGGAACACTGAAGCTTTCTTT. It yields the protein CATSSDRNTEAFF.

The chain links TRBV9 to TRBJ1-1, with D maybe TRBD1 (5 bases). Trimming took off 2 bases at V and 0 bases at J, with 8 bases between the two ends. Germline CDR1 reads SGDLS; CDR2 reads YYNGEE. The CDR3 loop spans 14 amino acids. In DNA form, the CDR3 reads TGTGCCAGCAGCGTGGGGGTCATGAACACTGAAGCTTTCTTT. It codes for CASSVGVMNTEAFF.

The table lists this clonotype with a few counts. CDR3 DNA sequence: TGCGCCAGCAGCCCGACGACAGGGCAGTACTCTGGAAACACCATATATTTT. Its protein product is CASSPTTGQYSGNTIYF. The V and J genes are TRBV4-3 and TRBJ1-3, with TRBD1 matching over 7 bases. The V gene's germline CDR1 is LGHNA and CDR2 YSLEER. This CDR3 is built from 17 residues. Germline trimming cut 4 bases from V and 0 bases from J; bases unmatched to any gene: 9.

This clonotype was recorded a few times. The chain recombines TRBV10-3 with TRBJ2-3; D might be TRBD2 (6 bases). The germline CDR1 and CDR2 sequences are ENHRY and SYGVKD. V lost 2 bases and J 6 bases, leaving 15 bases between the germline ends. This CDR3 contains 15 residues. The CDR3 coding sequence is TGTGCCATCAGTGAGCTAGAGACTAGATCCGATACGCAGTATTTT. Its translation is CAISELETRSDTQYF.

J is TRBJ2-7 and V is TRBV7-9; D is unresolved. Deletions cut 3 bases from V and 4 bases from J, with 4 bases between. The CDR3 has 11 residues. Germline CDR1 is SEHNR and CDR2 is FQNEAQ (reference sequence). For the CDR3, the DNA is TGTGCCAGCAGCTTGAGGTACGAGCAGTACGTC. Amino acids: CASSLRYEQYV.

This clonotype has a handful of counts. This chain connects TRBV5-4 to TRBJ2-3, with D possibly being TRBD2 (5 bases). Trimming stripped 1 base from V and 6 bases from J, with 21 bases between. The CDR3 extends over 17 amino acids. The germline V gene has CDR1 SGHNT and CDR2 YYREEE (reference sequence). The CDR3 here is CASSLTRTDPQRDTQYF. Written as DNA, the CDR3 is TGTGCCAGCAGCTTGACTAGAACGGACCCCCAAAGGGATACGCAGTATTTT.

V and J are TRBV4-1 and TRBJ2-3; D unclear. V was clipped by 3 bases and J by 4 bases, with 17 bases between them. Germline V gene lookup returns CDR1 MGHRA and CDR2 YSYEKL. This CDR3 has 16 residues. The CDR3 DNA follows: TGCGCCAGCAGCCAGATCGCACCCGGCAGTGCAGATACGCAGTATTTT. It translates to CASSQIAPGSADTQYF.

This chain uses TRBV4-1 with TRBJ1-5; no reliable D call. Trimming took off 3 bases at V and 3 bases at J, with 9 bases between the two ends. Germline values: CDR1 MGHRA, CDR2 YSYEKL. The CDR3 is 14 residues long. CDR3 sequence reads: CASSHPGFNQPQHF. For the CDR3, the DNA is TGCGCCAGCAGCCACCCGGGGTTCAATCAGCCCCAGCATTTT.

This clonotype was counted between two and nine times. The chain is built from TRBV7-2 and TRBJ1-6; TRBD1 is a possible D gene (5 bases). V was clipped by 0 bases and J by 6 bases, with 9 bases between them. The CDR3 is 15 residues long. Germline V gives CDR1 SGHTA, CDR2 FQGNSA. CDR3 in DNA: TGTGCCAGCAGCTTAGCGAGGGGCAGTAATTCACCCCTCCACTTT. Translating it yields CASSLARGSNSPLHF.

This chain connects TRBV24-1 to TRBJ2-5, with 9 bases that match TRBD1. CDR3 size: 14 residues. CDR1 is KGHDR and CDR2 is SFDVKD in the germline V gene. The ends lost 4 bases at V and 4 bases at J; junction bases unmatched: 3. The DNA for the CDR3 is TGTGCCACCAGTGACGCGGGACAGGGAGAGACCCAGTACTTC. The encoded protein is CATSDAGQGETQYF.

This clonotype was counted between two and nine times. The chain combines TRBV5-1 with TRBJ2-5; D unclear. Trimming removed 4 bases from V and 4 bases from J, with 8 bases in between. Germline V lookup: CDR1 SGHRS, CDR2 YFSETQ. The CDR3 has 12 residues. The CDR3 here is CASSGDSETQYF. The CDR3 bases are TGCGCCAGCAGCGGTGACTCAGAGACCCAGTACTTC.

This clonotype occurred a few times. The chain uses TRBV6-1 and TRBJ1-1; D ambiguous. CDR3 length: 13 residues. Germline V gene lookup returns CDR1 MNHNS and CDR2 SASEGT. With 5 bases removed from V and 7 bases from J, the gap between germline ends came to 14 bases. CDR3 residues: CASSYNVVVEAFF. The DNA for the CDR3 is TGTGCCAGCAGTTATAACGTCGTTGTTGAAGCTTTCTTT.

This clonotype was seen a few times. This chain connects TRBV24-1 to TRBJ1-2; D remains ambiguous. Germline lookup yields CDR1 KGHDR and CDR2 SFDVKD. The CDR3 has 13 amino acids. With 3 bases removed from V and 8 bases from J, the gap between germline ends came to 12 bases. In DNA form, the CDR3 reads TGTGCCACCAGTGATCTGGATCAACGGGGCTACACCTTC. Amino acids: CATSDLDQRGYTF.

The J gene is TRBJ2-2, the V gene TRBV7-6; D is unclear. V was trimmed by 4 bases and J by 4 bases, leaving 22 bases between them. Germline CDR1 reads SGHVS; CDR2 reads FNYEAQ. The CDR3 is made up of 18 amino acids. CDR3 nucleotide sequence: TGTGCCAGCAGCTCCTGGACCACTATTTCTATGGGCACCGGGGAGCTGTTTTTT. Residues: CASSSWTTISMGTGELFF.

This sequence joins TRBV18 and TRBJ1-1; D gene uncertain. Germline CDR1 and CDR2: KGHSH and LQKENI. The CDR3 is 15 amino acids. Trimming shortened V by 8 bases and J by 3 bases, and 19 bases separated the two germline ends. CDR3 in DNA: TGTGCCAGCCTTCACGGGGAAGCCCTATACACTGAAGCTTTCTTT. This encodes CASLHGEALYTEAFF.

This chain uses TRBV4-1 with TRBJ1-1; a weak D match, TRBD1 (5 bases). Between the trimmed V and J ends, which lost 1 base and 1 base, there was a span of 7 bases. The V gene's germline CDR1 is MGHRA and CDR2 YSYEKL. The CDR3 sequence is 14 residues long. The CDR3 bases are TGCGCCAGCAGCCAAGTGGGGCCGAACACTGAAGCTTTCTTT. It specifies CASSQVGPNTEAFF.

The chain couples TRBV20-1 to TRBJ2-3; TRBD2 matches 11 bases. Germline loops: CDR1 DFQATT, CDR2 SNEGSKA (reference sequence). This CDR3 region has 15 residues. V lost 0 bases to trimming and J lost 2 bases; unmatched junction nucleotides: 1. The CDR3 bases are TGCAGTGCTAGAGATAGCGGGGGGGTCACAGATACGCAGTATTTT. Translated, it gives CSARDSGGVTDTQYF.

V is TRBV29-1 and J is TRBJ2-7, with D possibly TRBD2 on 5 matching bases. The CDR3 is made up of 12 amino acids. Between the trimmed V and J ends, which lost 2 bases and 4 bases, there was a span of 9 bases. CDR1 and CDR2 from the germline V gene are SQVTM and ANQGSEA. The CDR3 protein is CSVEIRDYEQYF. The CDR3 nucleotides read TGCAGCGTTGAAATCCGGGATTACGAGCAGTACTTC.

CDR3 sequence (DNA): TGCGCCAGCAGTCAGGGAGTGTTGTCACCCCTCCACTTT. Protein product: CASSQGVLSPLHF. This chain links TRBV23-1 with TRBJ1-6; D not certain. TRBV23-1 is reported as an ORF; its role is uncertain. The CDR3 spans 13 residues. Trimming removed 3 bases at V and 10 bases at J, with 10 bases between.

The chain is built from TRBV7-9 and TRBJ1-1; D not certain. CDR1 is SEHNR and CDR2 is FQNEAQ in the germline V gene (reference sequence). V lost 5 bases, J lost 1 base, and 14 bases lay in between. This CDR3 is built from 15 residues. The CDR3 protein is CASSPTADPNTEAFF. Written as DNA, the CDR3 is TGTGCCAGCAGCCCTACCGCGGATCCGAACACTGAAGCTTTCTTT.

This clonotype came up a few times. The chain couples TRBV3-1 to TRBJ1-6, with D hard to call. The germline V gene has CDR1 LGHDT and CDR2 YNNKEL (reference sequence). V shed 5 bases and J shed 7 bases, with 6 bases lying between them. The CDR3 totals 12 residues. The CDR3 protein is CASSNQNSPLHF. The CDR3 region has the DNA TGTGCCAGCAGCAATCAGAATTCACCCCTCCACTTT.